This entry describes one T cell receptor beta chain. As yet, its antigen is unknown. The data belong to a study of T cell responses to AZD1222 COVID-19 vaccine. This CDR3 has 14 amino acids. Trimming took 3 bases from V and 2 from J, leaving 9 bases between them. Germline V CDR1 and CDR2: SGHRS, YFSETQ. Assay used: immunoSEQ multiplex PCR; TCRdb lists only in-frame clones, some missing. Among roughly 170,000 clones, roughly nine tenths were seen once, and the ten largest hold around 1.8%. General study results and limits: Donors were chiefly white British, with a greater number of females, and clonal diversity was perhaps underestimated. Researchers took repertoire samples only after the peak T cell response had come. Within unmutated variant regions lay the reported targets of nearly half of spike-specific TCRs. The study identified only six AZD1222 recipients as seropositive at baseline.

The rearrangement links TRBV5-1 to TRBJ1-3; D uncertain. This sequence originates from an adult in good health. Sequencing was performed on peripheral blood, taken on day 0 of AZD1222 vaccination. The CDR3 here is CASSYQDPGNTIYF. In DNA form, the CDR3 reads TGCGCCAGCAGCTACCAGGACCCTGGAAACACCATATATTTT.